The sequence of this T cell receptor (beta chain) was determined in a study of blood T cell repertoires in COVID-19. Study summary: Sources were T cells, B-cell-depleted T cells, or PBMCs; the material itself was cDNA or gDNA.

Source study methods: Amplification from reference gene primers served as the basis for estimated nucleated cell counts. Sequencing used immunoSEQ multiplex PCR; TCRdb keeps in-frame clones, though not all of them. The V and J calls and clone size are taken from that table; D and trimming were inferred from the DNA. The profile shows roughly 40,000 clones, 79% of them singletons. Germline assignment: CDR1 KGHDR and CDR2 SFDVKD. Germline trimming cut 4 bases from V and 0 bases from J; bases unmatched to any gene: 10. The CDR3 has 18 residues. The sample consisted of peripheral blood. This TCR derives from a man between 65 and 79 years old with acute or convalescent COVID-19. V usage is TRBV24-1 and J usage is TRBJ1-5; 8 bases fit TRBD1. The DNA for the CDR3 is TGTGCCACCAGTGAAGGACAGGGCGTGGGTTATAGCAATCAGCCCCAGCATTTT. Translating it yields CATSEGQGVGYSNQPQHF.